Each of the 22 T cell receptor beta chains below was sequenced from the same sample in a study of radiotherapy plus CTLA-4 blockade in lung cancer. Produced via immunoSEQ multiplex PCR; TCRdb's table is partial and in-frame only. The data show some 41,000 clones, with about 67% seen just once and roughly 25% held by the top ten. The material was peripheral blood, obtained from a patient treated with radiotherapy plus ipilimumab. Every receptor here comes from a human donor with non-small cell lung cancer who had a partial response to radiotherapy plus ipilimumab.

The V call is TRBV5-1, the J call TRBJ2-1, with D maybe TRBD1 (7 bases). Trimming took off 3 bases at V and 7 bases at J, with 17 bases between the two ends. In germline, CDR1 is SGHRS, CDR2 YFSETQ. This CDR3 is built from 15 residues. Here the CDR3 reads CASSSFGQAGNEQFF. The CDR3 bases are TGCGCCAGCAGCTCATTCGGACAGGCGGGGAATGAGCAGTTCTTC.

CDR3 loop: CSVDGRATGNEQFF. The CDR3 nucleotides are TGCAGCGTCGATGGGCGGGCAACGGGGAATGAGCAGTTCTTC. The chain carries TRBV29-1 and TRBJ2-1, with D possibly TRBD2 on 5 matching bases. The CDR3 totals 14 residues. Germline CDR1 is SQVTM and CDR2 is ANQGSEA. Trimming shortened V by 6 bases and J by 7 bases, and 19 bases separated the two germline ends.

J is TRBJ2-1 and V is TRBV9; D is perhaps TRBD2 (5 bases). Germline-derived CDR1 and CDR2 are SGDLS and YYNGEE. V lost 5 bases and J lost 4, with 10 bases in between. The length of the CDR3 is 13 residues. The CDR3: CASSFGLYNEQFF. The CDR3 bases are TGTGCCAGCAGTTTCGGACTTTACAATGAGCAGTTCTTC.

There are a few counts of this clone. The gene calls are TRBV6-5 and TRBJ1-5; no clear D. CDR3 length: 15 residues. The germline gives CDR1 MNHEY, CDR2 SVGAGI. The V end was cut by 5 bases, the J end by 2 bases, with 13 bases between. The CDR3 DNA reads TGTGCCAGCAGTGCCGACTGGGGAGGCAATCAGCCCCAGCATTTT. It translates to CASSADWGGNQPQHF.

The CDR3 DNA follows: TGTGCCAGCAGCTCGTGGGGCAGTTTGAACACTGAAGCTTTCTTT. Amino acids: CASSSWGSLNTEAFF. This sequence joins TRBV5-6 and TRBJ1-1; perhaps TRBD1 as D (5 bases). Germline V CDR1 and CDR2: SGHDT, YYEEEE. The V gene lost 3 bases and the J gene lost 0 bases, with 12 bases spanning the gap. The CDR3 is 15 residues long.

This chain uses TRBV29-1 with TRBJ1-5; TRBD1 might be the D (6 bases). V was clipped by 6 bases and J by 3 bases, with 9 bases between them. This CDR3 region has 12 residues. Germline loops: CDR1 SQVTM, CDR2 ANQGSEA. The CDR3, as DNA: TGCAGCGTCGGGACATTCAATCAGCCCCAGCATTTT. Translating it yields CSVGTFNQPQHF.

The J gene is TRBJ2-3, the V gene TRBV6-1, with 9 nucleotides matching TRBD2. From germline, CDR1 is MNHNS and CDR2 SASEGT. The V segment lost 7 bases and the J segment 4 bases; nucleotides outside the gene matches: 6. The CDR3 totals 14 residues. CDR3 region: CASIEREEADTQYF. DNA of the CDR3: TGTGCCAGCATCGAGCGGGAGGAGGCAGATACGCAGTATTTT.

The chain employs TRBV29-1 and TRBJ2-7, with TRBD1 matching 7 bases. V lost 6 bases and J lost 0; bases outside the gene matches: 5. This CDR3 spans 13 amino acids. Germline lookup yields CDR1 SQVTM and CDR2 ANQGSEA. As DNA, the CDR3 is TGCAGCGTGTGGGACAGTAGCTCCTACGAGCAGTACTTC. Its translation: CSVWDSSSYEQYF.

Here the CDR3 reads CASSFRVGGTAQFF. The CDR3 nucleotides read TGTGCCAGCAGCTTTCGGGTCGGCGGGACAGCTCAGTTCTTC. This chain connects TRBV5-5 to TRBJ2-1, with D perhaps matching TRBD1 (7 bases). The CDR3 totals 14 residues. Germline V CDR1 and CDR2: SGHKS, YYEKEE (reference sequence). V lost 2 bases and J lost 13, with 19 bases in between. Full variable domain (remainder filled in from reference TRBV5-5 and TRBJ2-1): DAGVTQSPTHLIKTRGQQVTLRCSPISGHKSVSWYQQVLGQGPQFIFQYYEKEERGRGNFPDRFSARQFPNYSSELNVNALLLGDSALYLCASSFRVGGTAQFFGPGTRLTVL.

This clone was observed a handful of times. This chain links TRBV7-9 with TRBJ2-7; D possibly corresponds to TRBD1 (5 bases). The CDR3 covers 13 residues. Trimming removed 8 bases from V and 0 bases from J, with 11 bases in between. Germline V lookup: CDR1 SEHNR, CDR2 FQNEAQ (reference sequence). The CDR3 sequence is CASETVSSYEQYF. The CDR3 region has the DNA TGTGCCAGCGAGACAGTTAGCTCCTACGAGCAGTACTTC.

CDR3 nucleotides: TGTGCCAGCAGTTTAGGGGGGGGATATTACAATGAGCAGTTCTTC. Its translation is CASSLGGGYYNEQFF. The chain joins TRBV6-5 to TRBJ2-1, with a weak D call TRBD2 (7 bases). Per the germline V gene, CDR1 is MNHEY and CDR2 is SVGAGI. The CDR3 is 15 amino acids. The V end was cut by 4 bases, the J end by 4 bases, with 14 bases between.

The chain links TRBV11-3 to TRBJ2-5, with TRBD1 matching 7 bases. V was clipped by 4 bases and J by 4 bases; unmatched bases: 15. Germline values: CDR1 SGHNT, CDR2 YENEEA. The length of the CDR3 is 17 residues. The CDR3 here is CASSSGGGQHGGETQYF. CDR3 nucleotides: TGTGCCAGCAGCTCCGGTGGGGGACAGCATGGGGGAGAGACCCAGTACTTC.

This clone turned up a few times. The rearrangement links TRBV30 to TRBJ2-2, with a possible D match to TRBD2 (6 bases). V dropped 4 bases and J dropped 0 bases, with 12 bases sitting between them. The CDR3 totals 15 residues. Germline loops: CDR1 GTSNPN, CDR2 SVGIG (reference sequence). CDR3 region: CAWITGGTNTGELFF. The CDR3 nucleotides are TGTGCCTGGATCACTGGGGGGACGAACACCGGGGAGCTGTTTTTT.

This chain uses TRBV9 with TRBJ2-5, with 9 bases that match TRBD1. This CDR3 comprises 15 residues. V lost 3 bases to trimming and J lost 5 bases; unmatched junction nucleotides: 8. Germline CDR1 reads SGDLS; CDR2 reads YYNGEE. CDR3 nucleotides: TGTGCCAGCAGCGCAAAAATCGGGACAGGGGAGACCCAGTACTTC. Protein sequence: CASSAKIGTGETQYF. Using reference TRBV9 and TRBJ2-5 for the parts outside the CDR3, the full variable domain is DSGVTQTPKHLITATGQRVTLRCSPRSGDLSVYWYQQSLDQGLQFLIQYYNGEERAKGNILERFSAQQFPDLHSELNLSSLELGDSALYFCASSAKIGTGETQYFGPGTRLLVL.

The DNA of the CDR3 is TGTGCCAGCAGTCTCAGGGGGGATGGCTACACCTTC. This translates into CASSLRGDGYTF. The J gene is TRBJ1-2, the V gene TRBV27, with 7 nucleotides matching TRBD1. The CDR3 has 12 residues. Per the germline V gene, CDR1 is MNHEY and CDR2 is SMNVEV (reference sequence). With 5 bases clipped from V and 6 bases from J, the junction kept 3 bases outside the gene matches.

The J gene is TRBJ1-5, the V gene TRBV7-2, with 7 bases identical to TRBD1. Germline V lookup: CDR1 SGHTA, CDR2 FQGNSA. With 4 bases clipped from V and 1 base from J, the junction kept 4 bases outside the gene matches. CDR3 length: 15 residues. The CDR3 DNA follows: TGTGCCAGCAGCTGGGACAGAATGAGCAATCAGCCCCAGCATTTT. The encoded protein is CASSWDRMSNQPQHF.

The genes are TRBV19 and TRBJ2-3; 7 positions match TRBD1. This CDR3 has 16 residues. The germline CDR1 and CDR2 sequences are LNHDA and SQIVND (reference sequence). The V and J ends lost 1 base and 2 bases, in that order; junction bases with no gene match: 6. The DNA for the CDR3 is TGTGCCAGTAGTATAGGTGGGACAGATTTCACAGATACGCAGTATTTT. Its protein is CASSIGGTDFTDTQYF.

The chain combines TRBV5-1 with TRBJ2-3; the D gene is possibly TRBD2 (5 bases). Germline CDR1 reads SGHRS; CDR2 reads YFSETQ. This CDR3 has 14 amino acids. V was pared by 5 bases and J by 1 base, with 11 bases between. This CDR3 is CASRRDTGTDTQYF. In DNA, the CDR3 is TGCGCCAGCAGACGGGATACAGGCACAGATACGCAGTATTTT.

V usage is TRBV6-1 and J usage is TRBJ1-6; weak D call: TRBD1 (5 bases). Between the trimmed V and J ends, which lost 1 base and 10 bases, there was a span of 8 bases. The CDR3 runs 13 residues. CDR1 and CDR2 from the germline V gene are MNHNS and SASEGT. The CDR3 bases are TGTGCCAGCAGTGAAGGGGGCCGATCACCCCTCCACTTT. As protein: CASSEGGRSPLHF.

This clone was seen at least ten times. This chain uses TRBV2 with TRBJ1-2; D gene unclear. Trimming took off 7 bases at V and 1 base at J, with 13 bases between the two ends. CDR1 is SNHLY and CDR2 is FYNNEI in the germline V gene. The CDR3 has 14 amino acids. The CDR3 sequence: CASTHGESNYGYTF. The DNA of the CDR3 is TGTGCCAGCACACACGGGGAAAGTAACTATGGCTACACCTTC.

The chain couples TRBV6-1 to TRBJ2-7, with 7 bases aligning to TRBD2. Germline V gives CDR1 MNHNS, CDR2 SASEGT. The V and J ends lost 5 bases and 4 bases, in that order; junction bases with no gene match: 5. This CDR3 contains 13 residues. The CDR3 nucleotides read TGTGCCAGCAGTCGGGGGGAATTGTACGAGCAGTACTTC. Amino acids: CASSRGELYEQYF.

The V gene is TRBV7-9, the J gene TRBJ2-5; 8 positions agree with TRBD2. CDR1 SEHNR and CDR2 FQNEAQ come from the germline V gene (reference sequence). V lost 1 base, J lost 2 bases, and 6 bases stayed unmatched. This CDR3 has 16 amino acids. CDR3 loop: CASSLDGGVPQETQYF. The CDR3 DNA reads TGTGCCAGCAGCTTAGACGGGGGGGTCCCTCAAGAGACCCAGTACTTC. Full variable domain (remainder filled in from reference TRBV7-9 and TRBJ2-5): DTGVSQNPRHKITKRGQNVTFRCDPISEHNRLYWYRQTLGQGPEFLTYFQNEAQLEKSRLLSDRFSAERPKGSFSTLEIQRTEQGDSAMYLCASSLDGGVPQETQYFGPGTRLLVL.